Shown below are 23 T cell receptor beta chains from a single sample sequenced in a study of cytomegalovirus exposure and HLA in healthy donors. PCR involved 60 Vbeta and 13 Jbeta primers. Sequencing was performed with immunoSEQ multiplex PCR; in TCRdb, only in-frame clones are kept and a portion is missing. The sample has tens of thousands of clones, just over 70% seen once. The sequencing input was PBMCs. The receptors originated from a man in his 60s in good health and CMV-seropositive.

V is TRBV19 and J is TRBJ2-7; D gene uncertain. The CDR3 is 13 residues long. V lost 1 base, J lost 3 bases, and 7 bases lay in between. CDR1 is LNHDA, CDR2 SQIVND, per germline (reference sequence). CDR3 sequence (DNA): TGTGCCAGTAGTATAGGCGTTGACTACGAGCAGTACTTC. Protein: CASSIGVDYEQYF.

This clone came up once. J is TRBJ1-1 and V is TRBV29-1; 7 positions agree with TRBD1. The V segment lost 1 base and the J segment 6 bases; nucleotides outside the gene matches: 2. The V gene's germline CDR1 is SQVTM and CDR2 ANQGSEA. The length of the CDR3 is 12 residues. CDR3 protein: CSVEGGTAEAFF. In nucleotides, the CDR3 is TGCAGCGTTGAAGGAGGGACAGCTGAAGCTTTCTTT.

CDR3 DNA sequence: TGTGCCAGTAGTATAGTCAGCGGCGCCCCCTACAATGAGCAGTTCTTC. It codes for CASSIVSGAPYNEQFF. The gene calls are TRBV19 and TRBJ2-1, with D possibly being TRBD2 (5 bases). V lost 1 base and J lost 2, with 12 bases in between. From germline, CDR1 is LNHDA and CDR2 SQIVND (reference sequence). This CDR3 region has 16 residues. The full variable domain, its missing parts supplied by reference TRBV19 and TRBJ2-1, is DGGITQSPKYLFRKEGQNVTLSCEQNLNHDAMYWYRQDPGQGLRLIYYSQIVNDFQKGDIAEGYSVSREKKESFPLTVTSAQKNPTAFYLCASSIVSGAPYNEQFFGPGTRLTVL.

J is TRBJ2-3 and V is TRBV7-8, with a tentative D call TRBD2 (5 bases). V lost 3 bases, J lost 4 bases, and 20 bases lay in between. From germline, CDR1 is SGHVS and CDR2 FQNEAQ. The CDR3 totals 17 residues. CDR3 coding DNA: TGTGCCAGCAGCTTCCTCCGAGGAGGACTCAAGCCAGATACGCAGTATTTT. Protein sequence: CASSFLRGGLKPDTQYF. The entire variable domain, with the rest obtained from reference TRBV7-8 and TRBJ2-3, is as follows: GAGVSQSPRYKVAKRGQDVALRCDPISGHVSLFWYQQALGQGPEFLTYFQNEAQLDKSGLPSDRFFAERPEGSVSTLKIQRTQQEDSAVYLCASSFLRGGLKPDTQYFGPGTRLTVL.

The V gene is TRBV19, the J gene TRBJ2-1; D gene ambiguous. The V gene's germline CDR1 is LNHDA and CDR2 SQIVND (reference sequence). V was cut by 3 bases and J by 9 bases, with 12 bases left in between. The CDR3 sequence is 13 residues long. The CDR3 nucleotides read TGTGCCAGTAGTATCAGACTCTATCTTGAGCAGTTCTTC. Translation: CASSIRLYLEQFF. Combining the CDR3 with reference TRBV19 and TRBJ2-1 gives the whole variable domain DGGITQSPKYLFRKEGQNVTLSCEQNLNHDAMYWYRQDPGQGLRLIYYSQIVNDFQKGDIAEGYSVSREKKESFPLTVTSAQKNPTAFYLCASSIRLYLEQFFGPGTRLTVL.

The chain joins TRBV6-6 to TRBJ2-5; TRBD2 matches 7 bases. The CDR3 loop spans 14 amino acids. The trim removed 4 bases at V and 3 bases at J, leaving 5 bases unmatched. Looked up from germline, CDR1 is MNHNY and CDR2 is SVGAGI (reference sequence). The CDR3 region is CASSLPREEETQYF. The CDR3 bases are TGTGCCAGCAGTTTACCACGGGAGGAAGAGACCCAGTACTTC.

The gene calls are TRBV4-1 and TRBJ1-5, with D perhaps matching TRBD1 (6 bases). V was shortened by 4 bases and J by 5 bases, with 18 bases between the two germline ends. The germline V gene has CDR1 MGHRA and CDR2 YSYEKL. The CDR3 loop spans 16 amino acids. CDR3 amino acids: CASSPDGNRVDQPQHF. CDR3 bases: TGCGCCAGCAGCCCCGATGGGAACAGGGTTGATCAGCCCCAGCATTTT.

V is TRBV9 and J is TRBJ1-5; 7 nucleotides line up with TRBD1. Trimming at V came to 4 bases and at J to 0 bases, leaving 4 bases not matched to a gene. The V gene's germline CDR1 is SGDLS and CDR2 YYNGEE. The CDR3 spans 15 residues. CDR3 nucleotides: TGTGCCAGCAGCAAGGGACAGCTTAGCAATCAGCCCCAGCATTTT. Translated: CASSKGQLSNQPQHF.

The rearrangement links TRBV4-3 to TRBJ1-2; 8 bases fit TRBD1. V shed 1 base and J 12 bases; nucleotides not matched to a gene: 10. This CDR3 is built from 14 residues. Germline CDR1 reads LGHNA; CDR2 reads YSLEER. The CDR3 nucleotides are TGCGCCAGCAGCCAAGGTGGGGGGACAGGCCGCCACACCTTC. Translation gives CASSQGGGTGRHTF.

The chain couples TRBV11-2 to TRBJ2-3, with D tentatively TRBD2 (6 bases). The CDR3 consists of 14 residues. Trimming stripped 1 base from V and 4 bases from J, with 9 bases between. The germline V gene has CDR1 SGHAT and CDR2 FQNNGV. CDR3 sequence (DNA): TGTGCCAGCAGCTTAGGGAGGGTGCCAGATACGCAGTATTTT. Translation: CASSLGRVPDTQYF.

V and J are TRBV5-6 and TRBJ2-4; no reliable D call. Germline values: CDR1 SGHDT, CDR2 YYEEEE. V lost 5 bases and J lost 0, with 18 bases in between. The CDR3 is made up of 17 amino acids. Here the CDR3 reads CASRSTAQWAAKNIQYF. The CDR3 region has the DNA TGTGCCAGCAGGTCAACGGCCCAGTGGGCAGCCAAAAACATTCAGTACTTC. Supplemented by reference TRBV5-6 and TRBJ2-4, the full variable domain reads DAGVTQSPTHLIKTRGQQVTLRCSPKSGHDTVSWYQQALGQGPQFIFQYYEEEERQRGNFPDRFSGHQFPNYSSELNVNALLLGDSALYLCASRSTAQWAAKNIQYFGAGTRLSVL.

The J gene is TRBJ2-1, the V gene TRBV9; D remains ambiguous. V was cut by 0 bases and J by 0 bases, with 10 bases left in between. The CDR3 has 16 residues. Germline values: CDR1 SGDLS, CDR2 YYNGEE. CDR3 sequence reads: CASSVAGTGSYNEQFF. In nucleotides, the CDR3 is TGTGCCAGCAGCGTAGCTGGAACGGGCTCCTACAATGAGCAGTTCTTC.

In its sample, this clone was seen once. The chain joins TRBV11-3 to TRBJ2-1; the D is unclear. Trimming removed 1 base from V and 1 base from J, with 8 bases in between. The CDR3 has 15 residues. Germline values: CDR1 SGHNT, CDR2 YENEEA. The DNA of the CDR3 is TGTGCCAGCAGCTTAGGGCGGCTATCCTACAATGAGCAGTTCTTC. The encoded protein is CASSLGRLSYNEQFF.

Here the CDR3 reads CASSPEVAAEQFF. The CDR3 DNA follows: TGTGCCAGCTCACCAGAAGTTGCGGCTGAGCAGTTCTTC. This chain connects TRBV18 to TRBJ2-1; D remains unclear. Trimming took off 2 bases at V and 9 bases at J, with 11 bases between the two ends. Germline values: CDR1 KGHSH, CDR2 LQKENI. The CDR3 loop spans 13 amino acids.

The chain joins TRBV9 to TRBJ2-5; 7 bases map to TRBD1. Germline V gene data show CDR1 as SGDLS and CDR2 as YYNGEE. The length of the CDR3 is 15 residues. The J segment lost 0 bases and the V segment lost 0 bases, leaving 2 bases of the junction unmatched. DNA for the CDR3: TGTGCCAGCAGCGTAGACGGGACAGACCAAGAGACCCAGTACTTC. Translated: CASSVDGTDQETQYF. Full variable domain (missing parts from reference TRBV9 and TRBJ2-5): DSGVTQTPKHLITATGQRVTLRCSPRSGDLSVYWYQQSLDQGLQFLIQYYNGEERAKGNILERFSAQQFPDLHSELNLSSLELGDSALYFCASSVDGTDQETQYFGPGTRLLVL.

This chain links TRBV12-5 with TRBJ2-5; D is uncertain. From germline, CDR1 is LGHNT and CDR2 FRNRAP. The ends were cut back, 5 bases at V and 0 bases at J, with 7 bases in the middle. The CDR3 contains 13 residues. The CDR3 sequence: CASGLNNQETQYF. The CDR3, as DNA: TGTGCTAGTGGTCTTAATAACCAAGAGACCCAGTACTTC. The whole variable domain, filled in from reference TRBV12-5 and TRBJ2-5, reads DARVTQTPRHKVTEMGQEVTMRCQPILGHNTVFWYRQTMMQGLELLAYFRNRAPLDDSGMPKDRFSAEMPDATLATLKIQPSEPRDSAVYFCASGLNNQETQYFGPGTRLLVL.

The chain joins TRBV11-3 to TRBJ2-1; 8 nucleotides match TRBD1. Germline CDR1 is SGHNT and CDR2 is YENEEA. Losses at the gene ends were 2 bases for V and 6 bases for J; bases not matched to a gene: 6. The CDR3 is 15 amino acids. Written as DNA, the CDR3 is TGTGCCAGCAGCTTAAGACAGGGGCTGATCAATGAGCAGTTCTTC. The encoded protein is CASSLRQGLINEQFF.

The chain is built from TRBV9 and TRBJ1-1; no definite D call. Germline V gene sequence: CDR1 SGDLS, CDR2 YYNGEE. This CDR3 spans 15 amino acids. Trimming removed 4 bases from V and 4 bases from J, with 17 bases in between. CDR3 sequence reads: CASSYSQTAGTEAFF. Written as DNA, the CDR3 is TGTGCCAGCAGCTATTCCCAAACCGCCGGCACTGAAGCTTTCTTT.

V gene TRBV6-5 combines with J gene TRBJ2-1, with 10 bases aligning to TRBD2. J was trimmed by 6 bases and V by 4 bases; bases with no gene match: 6. The CDR3 length is 15 residues. Germline V gene sequence: CDR1 MNHEY, CDR2 SVGAGI. As DNA, the CDR3 is TGTGCCAGCAGTTTCGCTAGCGGGAGAGGCAATGAGCAGTTCTTC. It is translated as CASSFASGRGNEQFF.

This clone was picked up a small number of times. This chain uses TRBV5-4 with TRBJ2-1, with TRBD1 identical over 7 bases. Germline CDR1 reads SGHNT; CDR2 reads YYREEE (reference sequence). The CDR3 has 17 residues. V shed 4 bases and J 9 bases; nucleotides not matched to a gene: 19. The DNA for the CDR3 is TGTGCCAGCAGCCCCACTTCCCCGACAGGGACGTTTACTGAGCAGTTCTTC. Protein: CASSPTSPTGTFTEQFF. Combining the CDR3 with reference TRBV5-4 and TRBJ2-1 gives the whole variable domain ETGVTQSPTHLIKTRGQQVTLRCSSQSGHNTVSWYQQALGQGPQFIFQYYREEENGRGNFPPRFSGLQFPNYSSELNVNALELDDSALYLCASSPTSPTGTFTEQFFGPGTRLTVL.

The V and J genes are TRBV6-5 and TRBJ1-5; D gene uncertain. Germline lookup yields CDR1 MNHEY and CDR2 SVGAGI. Trimming left V 5 bases short and J 2 bases short, with 10 bases between. The CDR3 runs to 14 residues. The CDR3 DNA follows: TGTGCCAGCAGTCGCGGGGTCGGCAATCAGCCCCAGCATTTT. Its protein product is CASSRGVGNQPQHF.

Turning to this clone: The same CDR3 also results from other DNA sequences found in this sample. CDR3 amino acids: CASSYSSYNEQFF. The CDR3, as DNA: TGTGCCAGCAGTTACTCGTCGTACAATGAGCAGTTCTTC. This chain links TRBV6-5 with TRBJ2-1; D not certain. With 0 bases removed from V and 4 bases from J, the gap between germline ends came to 4 bases. CDR1 and CDR2 (germline): MNHEY, SVGAGI. CDR3 length: 13 amino acids.

The table lists this clone with a few counts. This sequence joins TRBV6-1 and TRBJ1-4, with 8 bases fitting TRBD1. Germline loops: CDR1 MNHNS, CDR2 SASEGT. The CDR3 spans 13 residues. With V trimmed by 6 bases and J by 6 bases, 3 bases remained unmatched. The CDR3 loop reads CASRGTGHEKLFF. The CDR3 DNA follows: TGTGCCAGCAGGGGGACAGGACATGAAAAACTGTTTTTT.